Described below is a single TCR beta chain sequence and its context. Its antigen is still unknown. This sample is part of a study of cytomegalovirus exposure and HLA in healthy donors. Turning to the study itself: Genotyping showed roughly 86% of 300 to 450 donors falling in the Caucasian-associated ancestry cluster.

The study ran its PCR with 60 Vbeta and 13 Jbeta primers. The protocol was immunoSEQ multiplex PCR, while the TCRdb copy is restricted to in-frame clones and leaves out a portion. The data contain 55,000 to 75,000 clones, 70% to 85% of them singletons. Whole-study results and caveats: Immune exposure information available was restricted to CMV serostatus. In vitro testing confirmed three CMV-associated chains as specific for CMV antigens. Most TCR beta V segments were productive about 87% or about 30% of the time in an earlier analysis.

In germline, CDR1 is MGHRA, CDR2 YSYEKL. The CDR3 sequence is 15 residues long. Between the trimmed V and J ends, which lost 0 bases and 2 bases, there was a span of 8 bases. This clonotype was obtained from a human donor in good health. V usage is TRBV4-1 and J usage is TRBJ1-5, with D uncertain. Specimen: PBMCs. The CDR3 DNA is TGCGCCAGCAGCCAAGATGCACTCGGCAATCAGCCCCAGCATTTT. This codes for CASSQDALGNQPQHF.